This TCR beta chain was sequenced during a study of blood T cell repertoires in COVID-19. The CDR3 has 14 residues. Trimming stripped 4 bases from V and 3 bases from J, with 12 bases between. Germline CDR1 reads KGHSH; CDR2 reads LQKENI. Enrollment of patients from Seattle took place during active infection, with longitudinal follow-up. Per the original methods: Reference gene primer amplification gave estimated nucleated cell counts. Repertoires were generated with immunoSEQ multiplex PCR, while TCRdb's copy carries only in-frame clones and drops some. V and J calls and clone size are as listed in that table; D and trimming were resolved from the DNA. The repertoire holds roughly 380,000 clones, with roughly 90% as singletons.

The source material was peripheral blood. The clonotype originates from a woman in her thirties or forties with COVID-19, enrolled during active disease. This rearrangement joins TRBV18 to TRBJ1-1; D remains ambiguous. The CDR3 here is CASSLSVPYTEAFF. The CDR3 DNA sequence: TGTGCCAGCTCACTCTCGGTTCCGTACACTGAAGCTTTCTTT.